This T cell receptor beta chain was observed in a study of T-cell reconstitution after alpha-beta-depleted transplantation in children. General study results and limits: A year had passed since transplant, and T-cell counts and diversity by then came mostly from newly produced T cells. In patients about two months after transplant, alpha-beta T cells reportedly arose from several hundred expanded graft clones. There were some patients whose high TCRbeta diversity at day 60 came from surviving recipient T cells and thymic progenitors.

This clonotype was counted only a few times. Its target is unknown. Germline V gene data show CDR1 as SQVTM and CDR2 as ANQGSEA. J lost 3 bases, V lost 4 bases, and 5 bases had no gene match. CDR3 length: 15 amino acids. During its preparation, the TCRbeta library received unique molecular identifiers. One entry per CDR3 protein results from TCRdb running MiXCR on the PCR reads. The table shows roughly 570,000 distinct CDR3 sequences, with 27% occurring only once. The receptor was derived from a boy younger than two with Wiskott-Aldrich syndrome, due to receive a stem cell transplant. Sequenced here: PBMCs, sampled before TCRalphabeta/CD19-depleted stem cell transplant. The chain joins TRBV29-1 to TRBJ2-6; TRBD2 matches at 8 bases. The CDR3 bases are TGCAGCGTTGCGTCGGGGGGGAGTGGGGCCAACGTCCTGACTTTC. It specifies CSVASGGSGANVLTF.